The 24 T cell receptor beta chains below were found in one sample sequenced in a study of blood T cells in healthy people across ages. Next came a second PCR, run for roughly 7 to 12 cycles, which used a sample-barcoded 5' primer along with a J-beta primer mix. TCRdb called the 5' RACE reads again in MiXCR, with one record for every CDR3 protein. The sample lists hundreds of thousands of distinct CDR3 sequences, about 62% seen once, with roughly 22% in the top ten. Sequencing input: blood. These receptors originate from a man aged 25 to 40 in good health.

The rearrangement links TRBV12-3 or TRBV12-4 to TRBJ2-7; 10 bases fit TRBD2. The CDR3 totals 15 residues. Trimming cost V 1 base and J 6 bases; bases outside gene matches: 6. The CDR3 protein is CASSLVLAGDGEQYF. The CDR3 nucleotides read TGTGCCAGCAGTTTAGTCCTAGCGGGGGATGGCGAGCAGTACTTC.

The J gene is TRBJ2-7, the V gene TRBV6-1; TRBD1 is a possible D gene (5 bases). Germline loops: CDR1 MNHNS, CDR2 SASEGT. The CDR3 is made up of 12 amino acids. V lost 10 bases and J lost 3, with 13 bases in between. This chain's CDR3 is CATRLQVYEQYF. The CDR3 DNA is TGTGCCACTCGTCTACAGGTCTACGAGCAGTACTTC.

The chain recombines TRBV27 with TRBJ1-2; TRBD1 matches at 9 bases. V lost 5 bases and J lost 8; bases outside the gene matches: 12. CDR3 length equals 15 residues. Per the germline V gene, CDR1 is MNHEY and CDR2 is SMNVEV (reference sequence). DNA for the CDR3: TGTGCCAGCAGTCCGACCGGGACAGGGTGGAGAGGCTACACCTTC. Translating gives CASSPTGTGWRGYTF.

The chain couples TRBV7-2 to TRBJ2-1, with 8 positions matching TRBD2. V lost 1 base to trimming and J lost 10 bases; unmatched junction nucleotides: 3. Germline V gene sequence: CDR1 SGHTA, CDR2 FQGNSA. The CDR3 runs to 13 residues. The CDR3 loop reads CASSLERGQEQFF. In nucleotides, the CDR3 is TGTGCCAGCAGCTTAGAGCGGGGGCAGGAGCAGTTCTTC. Complete variable domain (other parts from reference TRBV7-2 and TRBJ2-1): GAGVSQSPSNKVTEKGKDVELRCDPISGHTALYWYRQSLGQGLEFLIYFQGNSAPDKSGLPSDRFSAERTGGSVSTLTIQRTQQEDSAVYLCASSLERGQEQFFGPGTRLTVL.

This clonotype was counted once. J is TRBJ2-1 and V is TRBV5-1, with D uncertain. The V and J ends lost 1 base and 2 bases respectively, with 13 bases between them. The germline V gene encodes CDR1 SGHRS and CDR2 YFSETQ. CDR3 length: 16 residues. CDR3 region: CASSLPRSVPYNEQFF. Here the CDR3 DNA reads TGCGCCAGCAGCTTGCCCCGGTCAGTACCCTACAATGAGCAGTTCTTC.

This clonotype was seen a handful of times. The rearrangement joins TRBV20-1 to TRBJ2-7, with D uncertain. Trimming removed 3 bases at V and 2 bases at J, with 14 bases between. Germline values: CDR1 DFQATT, CDR2 SNEGSKA (reference sequence). The CDR3 has 14 residues. CDR3 sequence: CSASEYSRPYEQYF. CDR3 sequence (DNA): TGCAGTGCTAGTGAATACAGCAGGCCCTACGAGCAGTACTTC.

Remarks on this clonotype: A much larger clone differs from this one at a single base, so this may be a read error. This rearrangement joins TRBV7-2 to TRBJ2-3, with D unclear. The V gene's germline CDR1 is SGHTA and CDR2 FQGNSA. This CDR3 has 14 residues. CDR3 sequence reads: CASSLWVSSDTRYF. In nucleotides, the CDR3 is TGTGCCAGCAGCTTATGGGTTAGCTCGGATACGCGGTATTTT.

V usage is TRBV28 and J usage is TRBJ2-5; unclear D gene. The tail of the sequence fits TRBJ2-7 better, so the J call may be wrong. Germline V lookup: CDR1 MDHEN, CDR2 SYDVKM. The CDR3 is 11 residues long. In DNA, the CDR3 is TGTGCCACCTCAGTGAGGCACGAGCAGTACTTC. As protein: CATSVRHEQYF.

This clonotype has a handful of counts. The chain couples TRBV20-1 to TRBJ2-5; D remains ambiguous. Matching the DNA end better, TRBJ2-7 makes the J call doubtful. Germline V gives CDR1 DFQATT, CDR2 SNEGSKA (reference sequence). CDR3 length: 14 residues. In DNA form, the CDR3 reads TGCAGTGCTAGGGAGCGCGGAATACCTTACGAGCAGTACTTC. This sequence encodes CSARERGIPYEQYF.

The chain is built from TRBV6-5 and TRBJ1-5; D remains ambiguous. The V and J ends lost 2 bases and 4 bases respectively, with 15 bases between them. Per germline, CDR1 MNHEY and CDR2 SVGAGI. The CDR3 totals 16 residues. The CDR3 loop reads CASSYRATERNQPQHF. The CDR3 DNA is TGTGCCAGCAGTTACCGGGCCACGGAGAGGAATCAGCCCCAGCATTTT.

This clonotype was picked up a small number of times. The chain couples TRBV11-2 to TRBJ2-3, with 11 bases identical to TRBD1. This CDR3 has 15 amino acids. Per the germline V gene, CDR1 is SGHAT and CDR2 is FQNNGV. The junction had 5 bases not matched to a gene; V was cut back by 2 bases and J by 7 bases. CDR3 in DNA: TGTGCCAGCAGCTTACTGGACAGGGGGCAATATACGCAGTATTTT. Its protein is CASSLLDRGQYTQYF. Drawing the rest from reference TRBV11-2 and TRBJ2-3, the complete variable domain is EAGVAQSPRYKIIEKRQSVAFWCNPISGHATLYWYQQILGQGPKLLIQFQNNGVVDDSQLPKDRFSAERLKGVDSTLKIQPAKLEDSAVYLCASSLLDRGQYTQYFGPGTRLTVL.

Here the CDR3 reads CASSSGQYNSPLHF. The CDR3 nucleotides read TGCGCCAGCAGCTCCGGACAATATAATTCACCCCTCCACTTT. This sequence joins TRBV5-1 and TRBJ1-6; D might be TRBD1 (5 bases). The germline V gene encodes CDR1 SGHRS and CDR2 YFSETQ. The V and J ends lost 3 bases and 4 bases respectively, with 8 bases between them. CDR3 length: 14 residues. Using reference TRBV5-1 and TRBJ1-6 for the parts outside the CDR3, the full variable domain is KAGVTQTPRYLIKTRGQQVTLSCSPISGHRSVSWYQQTPGQGLQFLFEYFSETQRNKGNFPGRFSGRQFSNSRSEMNVSTLELGDSALYLCASSSGQYNSPLHFGNGTRLTVT.

This clonotype was seen a single time. This chain joins TRBV4-2 and TRBJ2-1; TRBD2 aligns across 12 bases. The CDR3 has 16 residues. Germline-derived CDR1 and CDR2 are LGHNA and YNFKEQ. The junction had 10 bases not matched to a gene; V was cut back by 4 bases and J by 9 bases. The CDR3 coding sequence is TGTGCCAGCAGCCTTCTCGGACTAGCGGGGACAAGTGAGCAGTTCTTC. This gives the protein CASSLLGLAGTSEQFF.

The chain is built from TRBV7-6 and TRBJ2-5, with D unclear. Trimming removed 5 bases at V and 1 base at J, with 14 bases between. This CDR3 is built from 15 residues. The V gene's germline CDR1 is SGHVS and CDR2 FNYEAQ. In DNA form, the CDR3 reads TGTGCCAGCAGCAGACCCAGTACGGTCCAAGAGACCCAGTACTTC. This sequence encodes CASSRPSTVQETQYF.

This clonotype was detected only a few times. The chain recombines TRBV7-9 with TRBJ1-6, with 8 bases lining up with TRBD1. This CDR3 comprises 16 residues. Germline loops: CDR1 SEHNR, CDR2 FQNEAQ (reference sequence). V lost 5 bases, J lost 6 bases, and 9 bases stayed unmatched. The CDR3 region is CASSHTDRGGNSPLHF. In DNA, the CDR3 is TGTGCCAGCAGCCACACCGACAGGGGTGGTAATTCACCCCTCCACTTT.

This chain uses TRBV7-2 with TRBJ2-7; D is ambiguous. This CDR3 contains 13 residues. Trimming removed 4 bases from V and 3 bases from J, with 10 bases in between. Germline CDR1 SGHTA, CDR2 FQGNSA. This CDR3 is CASSSTTFYEQYF. The CDR3 region has the DNA TGTGCCAGCAGCTCCACCACCTTCTACGAGCAGTACTTC. Full variable domain (missing parts from reference TRBV7-2 and TRBJ2-7): GAGVSQSPSNKVTEKGKDVELRCDPISGHTALYWYRQSLGQGLEFLIYFQGNSAPDKSGLPSDRFSAERTGGSVSTLTIQRTQQEDSAVYLCASSSTTFYEQYFGPGTRLTVT.

This rearrangement joins TRBV20-1 to TRBJ2-3; D is undetermined. The CDR3 spans 14 residues. CDR1 DFQATT and CDR2 SNEGSKA come from the germline V gene (reference sequence). V was clipped by 3 bases and J by 4 bases, with 14 bases between them. This CDR3 is CSASLGYLADTQYF. The CDR3 DNA is TGCAGTGCTAGTCTCGGCTATTTAGCAGATACGCAGTATTTT.

The chain couples TRBV6-2 or TRBV6-3 to TRBJ2-1; 10 bases agree with TRBD2. V lost 7 bases, J lost 2 bases, and 8 bases stayed unmatched. This CDR3 region has 16 residues. Germline V CDR1 and CDR2: MNHEY, SVGEGT. CDR3 coding DNA: TGTGCCAGCACCCTAGGACTAGCGGCCCCCTACAATGAGCAGTTCTTC. It translates to CASTLGLAAPYNEQFF.

This chain connects TRBV20-1 to TRBJ1-1; TRBD1 matches 8 bases. Germline CDR1 DFQATT, CDR2 SNEGSKA (reference sequence). The CDR3 is made up of 14 amino acids. V shed 7 bases, J shed 4 bases, and the junction held 11 bases outside the gene matches. In nucleotides, the CDR3 is TGCAGTGTCTGGGGACAGGAAGCCTGCACTGAAGCTTTCTTT. Protein product: CSVWGQEACTEAFF.

The rearrangement links TRBV20-1 to TRBJ1-2; D is possibly TRBD1 (5 bases). The CDR3 spans 15 residues. V was pared by 3 bases and J by 5 bases, with 19 bases between. CDR1 and CDR2 (germline): DFQATT, SNEGSKA (reference sequence). CDR3 residues: CSASSLDWEGYGYTF. The CDR3 DNA reads TGCAGTGCTAGCTCTCTGGACTGGGAGGGGTATGGCTACACCTTC.

This clonotype was seen at least ten times. The rearrangement joins TRBV4-3 to TRBJ2-7, with TRBD1 matching 8 bases. CDR3 size: 14 residues. Trimming took 4 bases from V and 5 from J; bases not matched to a gene: 7. Germline loops: CDR1 LGHNA, CDR2 YSLEER. The chain's CDR3 is CASSLDRGGNEQYF. Written as DNA, the CDR3 is TGCGCCAGCAGCCTAGACAGGGGAGGCAACGAGCAGTACTTC.

J is TRBJ1-1 and V is TRBV20-1, with no clear D. The V end lost 5 bases, the J end lost 0 bases, and 10 bases lay between the germline ends. Germline loops: CDR1 DFQATT, CDR2 SNEGSKA (reference sequence). The CDR3 runs to 13 residues. CDR3 loop: CSALVGMNTEAFF. As DNA, the CDR3 is TGCAGTGCTTTGGTGGGAATGAACACTGAAGCTTTCTTT.

This clonotype appeared a few times. The chain couples TRBV25-1 to TRBJ2-7; possible D gene TRBD2, 6 bases. V was clipped by 2 bases and J by 3 bases, with 14 bases between them. CDR3 size: 15 residues. Germline V lookup: CDR1 MGHDK, CDR2 SYGVNS. As DNA, the CDR3 is TGTGCCAGCAGTGAACCGAAGGGACTCTTCTACGAGCAGTACTTC. Its translation: CASSEPKGLFYEQYF.

This clonotype occurred once. An end of the junction differs from the germline gene, which may be a read error. This sequence joins TRBV10-3 and TRBJ1-2; 7 positions match TRBD1. The germline CDR1 and CDR2 sequences are ENHRY and SYGVKD. This CDR3 has 16 residues. CDR3 nucleotide sequence: TGTGCCGTCAGTGGGTCCGGGACAGCTGGGAACTATGGCTACACCTTC. Translation gives CAVSGSGTAGNYGYTF.